These 28 T cell receptor beta chains were all obtained from the same sample, sequenced in a study of chemoradiotherapy in HPV16-positive cancers. Sequencing was performed with immunoSEQ multiplex PCR; in TCRdb, only in-frame clones are kept and a portion is missing. The top ten hold 9% of the sample, which has about 6,500 clones, 75% to 90% seen once. This specimen was tumor tissue, taken from a patient who underwent chemoradiotherapy. The origin of the receptors is a human donor with HPV-associated anogenital cancer.

The rearrangement uses TRBV19 and TRBJ1-1, with D tentatively TRBD1 (5 bases). The CDR3 is 14 residues long. V shed 1 base and J shed 7 bases, with 13 bases lying between them. CDR1 and CDR2 (germline): LNHDA, SQIVND (reference sequence). In nucleotides, the CDR3 is TGTGCCAGTAGTATAGTGCTCGGCGGGGGTGAAGCTTTCTTT. Its protein product is CASSIVLGGGEAFF.

V gene TRBV7-6 combines with J gene TRBJ2-3; the D gene could be TRBD1 or TRBD2 (7 bases each). This CDR3 spans 15 amino acids. CDR1 is SGHVS and CDR2 is FNYEAQ in the germline V gene. V was trimmed by 5 bases and J by 6 bases, leaving 18 bases between them. The CDR3 sequence: CASSLGGGSKDTQYF. CDR3 in DNA: TGTGCCAGCAGCCTAGGGGGCGGGAGTAAGGATACGCAGTATTTT.

The chain couples TRBV7-9 to TRBJ1-5, with D possibly being TRBD1 (5 bases). This CDR3 contains 13 residues. Germline lookup yields CDR1 SEHNR and CDR2 FQNEAQ (reference sequence). V dropped 8 bases and J dropped 1 base, with 9 bases sitting between them. In nucleotides, the CDR3 is TGTGCCAGCGGGGACGGAAGCAATCAGCCCCAGCATTTT. Translation gives CASGDGSNQPQHF.

V is TRBV11-2 and J is TRBJ1-2; TRBD1 matches at 7 bases. This CDR3 spans 13 amino acids. V dropped 5 bases and J dropped 4; count of bases not matched to a gene: 4. Per germline, CDR1 SGHAT and CDR2 FQNNGV. Here the CDR3 reads CASSPGQIYGYTF. The CDR3 DNA reads TGTGCCAGCAGCCCGGGACAGATCTATGGCTACACCTTC. Looking up the rest from reference TRBV11-2 and TRBJ1-2 gives the full variable domain: EAGVAQSPRYKIIEKRQSVAFWCNPISGHATLYWYQQILGQGPKLLIQFQNNGVVDDSQLPKDRFSAERLKGVDSTLKIQPAKLEDSAVYLCASSPGQIYGYTFGSGTRLTVV.

The CDR3 reads CASSLGYSNQPQHF. The CDR3 DNA is TGTGCCAGCAGCTTAGGATATAGCAATCAGCCCCAGCATTTT. The genes are TRBV7-9 and TRBJ1-5; D not resolved. The V end lost 1 base, the J end lost 0 bases, and 4 bases lay between the germline ends. From germline, CDR1 is SEHNR and CDR2 FQNEAQ (reference sequence). The CDR3 is made up of 14 amino acids.

This sequence joins TRBV15 and TRBJ2-7; TRBD1 is a possible D gene (5 bases). Germline V gene sequence: CDR1 LNHNV, CDR2 YYDKDF (reference sequence). The CDR3 consists of 14 residues. Between the trimmed V and J ends, which lost 0 bases and 2 bases, there was a span of 8 bases. DNA of the CDR3: TGTGCCACCAGCAGAGAGTGGGGCACCTACGAGCAGTACTTC. It translates to CATSREWGTYEQYF.

The chain joins TRBV2 to TRBJ2-7; D is perhaps TRBD1 or TRBD2 (7 bases each). V lost 7 bases and J lost 7, with 17 bases in between. Germline V CDR1 and CDR2: SNHLY, FYNNEI. This CDR3 has 13 amino acids. DNA for the CDR3: TGTGCCAGCATCAATGACAGGGACTATGAGCAGTACTTC. It specifies CASINDRDYEQYF.

This rearrangement joins TRBV6-5 to TRBJ2-7; 8 nucleotides match TRBD1. The CDR3 covers 14 residues. CDR1 is MNHEY, CDR2 SVGAGI, per germline. V was pared by 5 bases and J by 5 bases, with 8 bases of the junction left unmatched. The CDR3 DNA reads TGTGCCAGCAGTAACGGACAGGGTTTCGACGAGCAGTACTTC. Its translation is CASSNGQGFDEQYF.

The rearrangement links TRBV9 to TRBJ1-1; D is ambiguous. V was trimmed by 0 bases and J by 0 bases, leaving 9 bases between them. This CDR3 has 15 amino acids. CDR1 is SGDLS, CDR2 YYNGEE, per germline. In nucleotides, the CDR3 is TGTGCCAGCAGCGTAGGGAGGACCATGAACACTGAAGCTTTCTTT. Its protein product is CASSVGRTMNTEAFF. Combining the CDR3 with reference TRBV9 and TRBJ1-1 gives the whole variable domain DSGVTQTPKHLITATGQRVTLRCSPRSGDLSVYWYQQSLDQGLQFLIQYYNGEERAKGNILERFSAQQFPDLHSELNLSSLELGDSALYFCASSVGRTMNTEAFFGQGTRLTVV.

The rearrangement uses TRBV10-3 and TRBJ1-1, with D uncertain. The CDR3 is made up of 17 amino acids. The germline V gene encodes CDR1 ENHRY and CDR2 SYGVKD. V lost 0 bases and J lost 1, with 15 bases in between. DNA for the CDR3: TGTGCCATCAGTGAGTCGAGAGTAGGGTTTTGGAACACTGAAGCTTTCTTT. Translating it yields CAISESRVGFWNTEAFF.

V and J are TRBV2 and TRBJ2-1, with TRBD2 matching 10 bases. The ends lost 2 bases at V and 1 base at J; junction bases unmatched: 5. Germline V gene sequence: CDR1 SNHLY, CDR2 FYNNEI. This CDR3 is 17 amino acids long. The CDR3 sequence: CASSEPLAGESYNEQFF. The CDR3 DNA is TGTGCCAGCAGTGAACCCCTAGCGGGGGAATCCTACAATGAGCAGTTCTTC. The full variable domain, its missing parts supplied by reference TRBV2 and TRBJ2-1, is EPEVTQTPSHQVTQMGQEVILRCVPISNHLYFYWYRQILGQKVEFLVSFYNNEISEKSEIFDDQFSVERPDGSNFTLKIRSTKLEDSAMYFCASSEPLAGESYNEQFFGPGTRLTVL.

This clone was detected only once. This rearrangement joins TRBV27 to TRBJ2-2; TRBD1 matches 12 bases. Germline assignment: CDR1 MNHEY and CDR2 SMNVEV (reference sequence). V dropped 8 bases and J dropped 6; count of bases not matched to a gene: 7. This CDR3 contains 15 residues. DNA of the CDR3: TGTGCCAGCCGGGGACAGGGGGCTTGGTCCGGGGAGCTGTTTTTT. This encodes CASRGQGAWSGELFF.

The chain employs TRBV9 and TRBJ1-4; possible D gene TRBD1, 6 bases. The CDR3 extends over 17 amino acids. Germline V gene sequence: CDR1 SGDLS, CDR2 YYNGEE. The germline V and J ends were trimmed by 2 bases and 2 bases, with 16 bases remaining between them. CDR3 sequence: CASSVGAWGATNEKLFF. The CDR3 DNA follows: TGTGCCAGCAGCGTTGGTGCATGGGGGGCGACTAATGAAAAACTGTTTTTT.

This clone was recorded once. The chain recombines TRBV19 with TRBJ2-1, with D possibly being TRBD1 or TRBD2 (5 bases each). The V end was cut by 10 bases, the J end by 6 bases, with 13 bases between. In germline, CDR1 is LNHDA, CDR2 SQIVND (reference sequence). This CDR3 has 12 amino acids. The CDR3 coding sequence is TGTGCCACTAAGGGGAGAGGCAATGAGCAGTTCTTC. Translating gives CATKGRGNEQFF. Based on the CDR3 plus reference TRBV19 and TRBJ2-1, the full variable domain is DGGITQSPKYLFRKEGQNVTLSCEQNLNHDAMYWYRQDPGQGLRLIYYSQIVNDFQKGDIAEGYSVSREKKESFPLTVTSAQKNPTAFYLCATKGRGNEQFFGPGTRLTVL.

V is TRBV28 and J is TRBJ2-5, with 7 positions matching TRBD1. Germline loops: CDR1 MDHEN, CDR2 SYDVKM. The CDR3 extends over 13 amino acids. V trimming: 8 bases; J trimming: 4 bases; junction bases outside the gene matches: 7. The CDR3 sequence: CASYDRDRETQYF. In DNA form, the CDR3 reads TGTGCCAGCTACGACCGGGACAGAGAGACCCAGTACTTC.

This sequence joins TRBV30 and TRBJ2-2; D is ambiguous. The CDR3 runs to 13 residues. Germline V gene data show CDR1 as GTSNPN and CDR2 as SVGIG (reference sequence). Trimming removed 4 bases at V and 7 bases at J, with 13 bases between. The CDR3 here is CAWTPSPSGELFF. DNA of the CDR3: TGTGCCTGGACTCCCTCGCCAAGCGGGGAGCTGTTTTTT.

Notes on this clone: The junction and the germline gene differ at one end; a read error may be behind it. The J gene is TRBJ1-3, the V gene TRBV7-7; the D is unclear. In germline, CDR1 is SSHAT, CDR2 FNYEAQ (reference sequence). This CDR3 is 13 amino acids long. The DNA for the CDR3 is TGTGCTAGCAGCCTTTCTCAGGGAAACACCATATATTTT. Translation gives CASSLSQGNTIYF. The full variable domain, its missing parts supplied by reference TRBV7-7 and TRBJ1-3, is GAGVSQSPRYKVTKRGQDVTLRCDPISSHATLYWYQQALGQGPEFLTYFNYEAQPDKSGLPSDRFSAERPEGSISTLTIQRTEQRDSAMYRCASSLSQGNTIYFGEGSWLTVV.

The CDR3, as DNA: TGTGCCAGCAGCTTATATCGGGGGGCTTACGAGCAGTACTTC. It encodes CASSLYRGAYEQYF. The chain has TRBV11-2 and TRBJ2-7; TRBD2 is a possible D gene (7 bases). This CDR3 has 14 amino acids. Germline V lookup: CDR1 SGHAT, CDR2 FQNNGV. Trimming cost V 2 bases and J 4 bases, with 12 bases left between them.

The table lists this clone with a count of one. Other DNA sequences from this sample encode an identical CDR3 as well. The chain joins TRBV11-2 to TRBJ1-2, with no clear D. Germline CDR1 and CDR2: SGHAT and FQNNGV. Trimming took off 5 bases at V and 5 bases at J, with 9 bases between the two ends. This CDR3 has 12 residues. This chain's CDR3 is CASSEEGYGYTF. In nucleotides, the CDR3 is TGTGCCAGCAGCGAAGAGGGTTATGGCTACACCTTC. The variable domain in full, completed from reference TRBV11-2 and TRBJ1-2, reads EAGVAQSPRYKIIEKRQSVAFWCNPISGHATLYWYQQILGQGPKLLIQFQNNGVVDDSQLPKDRFSAERLKGVDSTLKIQPAKLEDSAVYLCASSEEGYGYTFGSGTRLTVV.

The chain links TRBV11-2 to TRBJ2-7; 7 bases match TRBD2. Germline V CDR1 and CDR2: SGHAT, FQNNGV. The junction had 2 bases not matched to a gene; V was cut back by 5 bases and J by 7 bases. The CDR3 runs 11 residues. CDR3 amino acids: CASSAGGEQYF. CDR3 bases: TGTGCCAGCAGCGCCGGGGGGGAGCAGTACTTC.

V usage is TRBV7-9 and J usage is TRBJ2-5, with 10 bases lining up with TRBD1. The CDR3 sequence is 16 residues long. Germline V CDR1 and CDR2: SEHNR, FQNEAQ (reference sequence). The V and J ends lost 5 bases and 5 bases, in that order; junction bases with no gene match: 11. CDR3 DNA sequence: TGTGCCAGCAGCCCTAGGGGGGACAGGGGTCAGGAGACCCAGTACTTC. As protein: CASSPRGDRGQETQYF.

The genes are TRBV5-5 and TRBJ1-1; 7 nucleotides line up with TRBD1. The germline V gene has CDR1 SGHKS and CDR2 YYEKEE (reference sequence). V trimming: 4 bases; J trimming: 1 base; junction bases outside the gene matches: 7. The CDR3 runs to 15 residues. The CDR3 here is CASSQEGQKNTEAFF. CDR3 sequence (DNA): TGTGCCAGCAGCCAAGAGGGACAGAAGAACACTGAAGCTTTCTTT.

The chain has TRBV5-1 and TRBJ2-7; D may be TRBD1 (8 bases). The CDR3 runs to 14 residues. Trimming stripped 3 bases from V and 3 bases from J, with 13 bases between. From germline, CDR1 is SGHRS and CDR2 YFSETQ. In DNA form, the CDR3 reads TGCGCCAGCAGCTGGGGGGGACAGGACTACGAGCAGTACTTC. This translates into CASSWGGQDYEQYF.

With respect to this clone: A junction end diverges from the germline sequence, so it may reflect a read error. The V call is TRBV7-7, the J call TRBJ2-7, with TRBD2 matching over 8 bases. CDR1 and CDR2 from the germline V gene are SSHAT and FNYEAQ (reference sequence). CDR3 length equals 14 residues. The CDR3 loop is CASSPGTRVYEQYF. CDR3 bases: TGTGCTAGCAGCCCCGGGACTAGAGTCTACGAGCAGTACTTC.

The rearrangement joins TRBV18 to TRBJ2-7; D might be TRBD2 (5 bases). Germline V lookup: CDR1 KGHSH, CDR2 LQKENI. The CDR3 covers 16 residues. The germline V and J ends were trimmed by 5 bases and 3 bases, with 20 bases remaining between them. CDR3: CASSTMRWSGLYEQYF. In nucleotides, the CDR3 is TGTGCCAGCTCAACTATGAGGTGGTCAGGACTCTACGAGCAGTACTTC.

This chain joins TRBV9 and TRBJ1-1; 7 bases are a match to TRBD1. Germline lookup yields CDR1 SGDLS and CDR2 YYNGEE. The J segment lost 4 bases and the V segment lost 4 bases, leaving 7 bases of the junction unmatched. The CDR3 runs to 14 residues. The CDR3 DNA reads as TGTGCCAGCAGCTATCAGGGGGAGGGCACTGAAGCTTTCTTT. Translation: CASSYQGEGTEAFF.

The V call is TRBV5-1, the J call TRBJ1-1; weak D call: TRBD1 (5 bases). V was shortened by 3 bases and J by 0 bases, with 9 bases between the two germline ends. The CDR3 extends over 14 amino acids. Germline CDR1 is SGHRS and CDR2 is YFSETQ. The CDR3 sequence: CASSYTDMNTEAFF. The CDR3 DNA follows: TGCGCCAGCAGCTATACGGACATGAACACTGAAGCTTTCTTT.

The chain has TRBV4-1 and TRBJ2-1; 7 bases are shared with TRBD1. Germline-derived CDR1 and CDR2 are MGHRA and YSYEKL. V dropped 2 bases and J dropped 7; count of bases not matched to a gene: 5. CDR3 length equals 14 residues. CDR3 residues: CASSQFQGQNEQFF. The CDR3 DNA reads as TGCGCCAGCAGCCAATTCCAGGGACAGAATGAGCAGTTCTTC.